This T cell receptor (beta chain) was found in a study of blood T cells in healthy people across ages. Total RNA amounts of at least 6 micrograms were extracted per sample. Through a sample-barcoded 5' primer and a J-beta primer mix, a second PCR was run for roughly 6 to 12 cycles. TCRdb passed the 5' RACE reads through MiXCR, listing each CDR3 protein once. The data show about a million distinct CDR3 sequences, with roughly 51% seen just once and 20% to 25% held by the top ten. From germline, CDR1 is MNHEY and CDR2 SVGEGT. The length of the CDR3 is 14 residues. Trimming pared 6 bases from V and 8 bases from J, leaving 17 bases between. Of note for this clonotype: No antigen is known for it.

Findings and caveats of the study: Without sorted subsets, naive and antigen-experienced compartments could not be conclusively compared. Measured against age, TCR beta diversity per million T cells decreased in a roughly linear manner.

The V call is TRBV6-2 or TRBV6-3, the J call TRBJ2-1; maybe TRBD2 (5 bases). Sequenced sample: blood. This clonotype was sampled from a woman aged 55 to 70 in good health. CDR3 in amino acids: CASSPLAFNDEQFF. The DNA for the CDR3 is TGTGCCAGCAGCCCCCTAGCTTTCAACGATGAGCAGTTCTTC.